Included here is one TCR beta chain sequence, with context. Its matching antigen is unknown. The conserved final phenylalanine or tryptophan is absent from the CDR3, which likely points to a read error. TCRdb reprocessed the 5' RACE reads with MiXCR, giving one entry per CDR3 protein. Among around 360,000 distinct CDR3 sequences listed, roughly 10% were seen once. This sample was included in a study of T cells after yellow fever vaccination. The wider study: In the case of low-cell-number fractions, SMART-Seq v4 Ultra Low Input was used for preparation. General study results and limits: Boosting was followed by the reappearance of most primary-vaccination clones (around 95% CD4, about 90% CD8).

V gave up 0 bases and J gave up 3 bases; unmatched junction bases: 11. The CDR3 contains 18 residues. In germline, CDR1 is SGHRS, CDR2 YFSETQ. This sample comprised PBMCs, obtained on the day of the first yellow fever vaccination. The J gene is TRBJ2-1, the V gene TRBV5-1; 8 nucleotides align to TRBD1. This clonotype was obtained from a young man who received the YFV17D yellow fever vaccine. The CDR3 sequence: CASSLAFETGVNYNEQFI. The CDR3 DNA sequence: TGCGCCAGCAGCTTGGCCTTCGAGACAGGGGTAAACTACAATGAGCAGTTCATC.